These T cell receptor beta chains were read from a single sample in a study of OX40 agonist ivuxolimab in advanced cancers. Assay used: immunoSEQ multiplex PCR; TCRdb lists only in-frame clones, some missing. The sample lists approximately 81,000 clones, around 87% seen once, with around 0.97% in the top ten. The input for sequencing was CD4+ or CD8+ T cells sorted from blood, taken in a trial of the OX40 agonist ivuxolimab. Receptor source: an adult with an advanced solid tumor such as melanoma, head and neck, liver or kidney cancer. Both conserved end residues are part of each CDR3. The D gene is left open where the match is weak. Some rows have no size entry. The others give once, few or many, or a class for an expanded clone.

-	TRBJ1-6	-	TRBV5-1	TGCGCCAGCAGCTCGCAGGGTCAGGGCAATTCACCCCTCCACTTT	CASSSQGQGNSPLHF
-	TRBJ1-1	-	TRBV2	TGTGCCAGCAGTTCGGAAAGGGCTAACACTGAAGCTTTCTTT	CASSSERANTEAFF
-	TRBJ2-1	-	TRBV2	TGTGCCACCACTGATGACAGCCTGGCCCAGTTCTTC	CATTDDSLAQFF
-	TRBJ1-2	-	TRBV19	TGTGCCAGTAGTATTTTGGCAGTCAACTATGGCTACACCTTC	CASSILAVNYGYTF
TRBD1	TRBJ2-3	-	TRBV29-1	TGCAGCGTCCCGAAGGGGGCTGTGACAGATACGCAGTATTTT	CSVPKGAVTDTQYF
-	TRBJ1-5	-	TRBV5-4	TGTGCCAGCAGCTTAGGACAGAATCAGCCCCAGCATTTT	CASSLGQNQPQHF
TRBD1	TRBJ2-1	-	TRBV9	TGTGCCAGCAGCGTAGAAGGGACAGGGGTACGTGAGCAGTTCTTC	CASSVEGTGVREQFF
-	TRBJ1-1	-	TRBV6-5	TGTGCCAGCAGATTACAGGGATGGGACACTGAAGCTTTCTTT	CASRLQGWDTEAFF
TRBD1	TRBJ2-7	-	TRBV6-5	TGTGCCAGCAGTTCTTACACAGGGGTCTACGAGCAGTACTTC	CASSSYTGVYEQYF
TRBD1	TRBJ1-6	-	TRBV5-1	TGCGCCAGCAGCACCGGGACAGGGGCCTCACCCCTCCACTTT	CASSTGTGASPLHF
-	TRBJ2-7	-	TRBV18	TGTGCCAGTTCCGTGGGGAAAAGCTCCTACGAGCAGTACTTC	CASSVGKSSYEQYF
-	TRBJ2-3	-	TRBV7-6	TGTGCCAGCAGCCCTCACACAGATACGCAGTATTTT	CASSPHTDTQYF
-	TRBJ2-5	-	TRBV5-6	TGTGCCAGCAGCTTGAGCGGGCGCAGCTACTTC	CASSLSGRSYF
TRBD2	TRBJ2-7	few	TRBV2	TGTGCCAGCAGTGACGGGACTAGTGTGTCCGAGCAGTACTTC	CASSDGTSVSEQYF
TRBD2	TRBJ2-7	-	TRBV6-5	TGTGCCAGCAGTTACTCTCGGGGGGAGGCCTACGAGCAGTACTTC	CASSYSRGEAYEQYF
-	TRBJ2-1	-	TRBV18	TGTGCCAGCTCACCCTACGATGAGCAGTTCTTC	CASSPYDEQFF
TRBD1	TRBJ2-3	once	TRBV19	TGTGCCAGCAAAGATAACACAGGGGAATCGCAGTATTTT	CASKDNTGESQYF
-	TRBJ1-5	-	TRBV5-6	TGTGCCAGCAGCGGGGGTATCGGCAATCAGCCCCAGCATTTT	CASSGGIGNQPQHF
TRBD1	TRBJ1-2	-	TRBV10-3	TGTGCCATCGGGACAGGGGAACATGGCTACACCTTC	CAIGTGEHGYTF
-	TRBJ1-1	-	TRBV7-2	TGTGCCAGCAGCTTAGTAGGGTCTGACAGGAACACTGAAGCTTTCTTT	CASSLVGSDRNTEAFF
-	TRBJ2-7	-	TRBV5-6	TGTGCCAGCAGCTTGCTCACAGGCCCAGGGGACGAGCAGTACTTC	CASSLLTGPGDEQYF
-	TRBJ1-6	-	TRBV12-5	TGTGCTAGTGGTTGGAGGGGCCAGGATAATTCACCCCTCCACTTT	CASGWRGQDNSPLHF
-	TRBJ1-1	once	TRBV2	TGTGCCAGCGGCCCGCGAGTGACGGCTTTCTTT	CASGPRVTAFF
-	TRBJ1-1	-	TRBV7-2	TGTGCCAGCAGCTCCAGGGTGAACACTGAAGCTTTCTTT	CASSSRVNTEAFF
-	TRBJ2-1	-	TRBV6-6	TGTGCCAGCAGTTGGGTCGTCTGGAATGAGCAGTTCTTC	CASSWVVWNEQFF
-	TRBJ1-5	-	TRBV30	TGTGCCTGGAGTGGTAACAGCAATCAGCCCCAGCATTTT	CAWSGNSNQPQHF
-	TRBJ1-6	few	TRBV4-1	TGCGCCAGCAGCCAAGTTTCAGGGTCCTATAATTCACCCCTCCACTTT	CASSQVSGSYNSPLHF
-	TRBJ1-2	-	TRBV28	TGTGCCAGCAGGACGACCCGAGGGTCTTCTAACTATGGCTACACCTTC	CASRTTRGSSNYGYTF
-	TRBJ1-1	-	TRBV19	TGTGCCAGTAGTATTTTAGCAGGGAACACTGAAGCTTTCTTT	CASSILAGNTEAFF
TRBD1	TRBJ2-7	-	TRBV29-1	TGCAGCGTTAGACAGGGTCATGTATACGAGCAGTACTTC	CSVRQGHVYEQYF
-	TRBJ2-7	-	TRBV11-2	TGTGCCAGCAGCTTAGGTCTGGGGGAGCAGTACTTC	CASSLGLGEQYF
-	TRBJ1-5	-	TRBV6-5	TGTGCCAGCAGCGCAGCGGGAGGTATAGCTCAGCCCCAGCATTTT	CASSAAGGIAQPQHF
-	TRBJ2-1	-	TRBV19	TGTGCCAGTAGTATAGACCCGATCGGGGCGAATGAGCAGTTCTTC	CASSIDPIGANEQFF
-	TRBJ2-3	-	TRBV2	TGTGCCAGCAGTATTCGGAGGGCCGGGTTTGCAGATACGCAGTATTTT	CASSIRRAGFADTQYF
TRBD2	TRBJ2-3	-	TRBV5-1	TGCGCCAGCAGCATAGCGGGAGGGAGTAGCACAGATACGCAGTATTTT	CASSIAGGSSTDTQYF
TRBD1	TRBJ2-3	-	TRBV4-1	TGCGCCAGCAGCCTGGGACAGGGGGATGGAGATACGCAGTATTTT	CASSLGQGDGDTQYF
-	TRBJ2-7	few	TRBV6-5	TGTGCCAGCAGTTACTCGGGCATCGATCGGTACTTC	CASSYSGIDRYF
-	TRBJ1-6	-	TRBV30	TGTGCCTGGACTAGTTTCCAGGGTCGATTCTCACCCCTCCACTTT	CAWTSFQGRFSPLHF
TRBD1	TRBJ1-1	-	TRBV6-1	TGTGCCAGCAGTTACAGGGGTGAAGCTTTCTTT	CASSYRGEAFF
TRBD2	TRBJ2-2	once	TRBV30	TGTGCCTGGAGGCTACTAGCGGGAGTCGGGGAGCTGTTTTTT	CAWRLLAGVGELFF
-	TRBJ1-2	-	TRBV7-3	TGTGCCAGCAGCAAAGCGGAGGGCACGCTCGAAGGCTACACCTTC	CASSKAEGTLEGYTF